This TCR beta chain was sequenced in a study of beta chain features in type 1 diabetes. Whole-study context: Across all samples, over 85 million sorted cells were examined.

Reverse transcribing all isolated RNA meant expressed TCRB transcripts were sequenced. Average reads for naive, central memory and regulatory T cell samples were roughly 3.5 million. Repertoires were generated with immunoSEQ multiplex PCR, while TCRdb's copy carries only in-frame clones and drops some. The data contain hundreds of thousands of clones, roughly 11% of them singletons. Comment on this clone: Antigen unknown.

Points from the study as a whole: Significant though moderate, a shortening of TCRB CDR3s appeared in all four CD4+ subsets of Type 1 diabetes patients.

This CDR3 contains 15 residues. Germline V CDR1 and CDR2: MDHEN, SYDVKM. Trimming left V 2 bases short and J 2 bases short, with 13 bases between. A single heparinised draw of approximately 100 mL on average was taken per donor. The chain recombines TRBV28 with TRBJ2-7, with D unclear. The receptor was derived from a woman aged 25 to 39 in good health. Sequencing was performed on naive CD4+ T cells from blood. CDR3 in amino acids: CASSLRSGFAYEQYF. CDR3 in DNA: TGTGCCAGCAGTTTAAGGTCGGGTTTCGCCTACGAGCAGTACTTC.